Following are 19 T cell receptor beta chains from one sample sequenced in a study of T-cell memory formation after mild COVID-19. TCRdb recomputed calls from the 5' RACE reads with MiXCR, one row per CDR3 protein. The repertoire consists of under 300,000 distinct CDR3 sequences, with about a sixth occurring once and the leading ten covering 3% to 4.5%. The sample consisted of PBMCs or a T cell subset sorted from them (not recorded which). These receptors were obtained from a man aged 18 to 29 who had mild COVID-19 (a few samples of this study predate the infection). Cell type and time point are not known.

There are many counts of this clonotype. The J gene is TRBJ1-4, the V gene TRBV7-2; a possible D gene is TRBD1 (6 bases). The CDR3 is 15 amino acids. V lost 5 bases and J lost 7, with 17 bases in between. Germline CDR1 is SGHTA and CDR2 is FQGNSA. The CDR3 region has the DNA TGTGCCAGCAGCCTGACTATAGGGGGGAGTGAAAAACTGTTTTTT. This gives the protein CASSLTIGGSEKLFF.

J is TRBJ1-2 and V is TRBV5-1, with D uncertain. The CDR3 consists of 12 residues. Germline lookup yields CDR1 SGHRS and CDR2 YFSETQ. V lost 2 bases, J lost 5 bases, and 7 bases lay in between. The DNA of the CDR3 is TGCGCCAGCAGCTTCGACCAATATGGCTACACCTTC. Translating it yields CASSFDQYGYTF.

This clonotype showed up just a few times. The V and J genes are TRBV9 and TRBJ1-4; D gene ambiguous. The germline CDR1 and CDR2 sequences are SGDLS and YYNGEE. The CDR3 extends over 14 amino acids. The V gene lost 2 bases and the J gene lost 3 bases, with 8 bases spanning the gap. In DNA, the CDR3 is TGTGCCAGCAGCGTCCGATCCTCTAATGAAAAACTGTTTTTT. It yields the protein CASSVRSSNEKLFF.

This clonotype was detected only a few times. The chain couples TRBV3-1 to TRBJ2-7; D is undetermined. V lost 1 base and J lost 2, with 9 bases in between. The CDR3 is 14 residues long. Germline loops: CDR1 LGHDT, CDR2 YNNKEL (reference sequence). The CDR3 nucleotides read TGTGCCAGCAGCCAAGGAGTCCCAGCCTACGAGCAGTACTTC. It specifies CASSQGVPAYEQYF.

The V gene is TRBV6-2 or TRBV6-3, the J gene TRBJ2-7; 7 nucleotides agree with TRBD1. Germline trimming cut 8 bases from V and 3 bases from J; bases unmatched to any gene: 13. Germline values: CDR1 MNHEY, CDR2 SVGEGT. The CDR3 length is 15 residues. The DNA for the CDR3 is TGTGCCAGCCGCTACAGGGGCCACTACCTCTACGAGCAGTACGTC. Translation gives CASRYRGHYLYEQYV.

The chain couples TRBV21-1 to TRBJ2-7; TRBD1 was called by the table and not checked on the DNA. TRBV21-1 is a known pseudogene. The CDR3 loop spans 14 amino acids. CDR3 sequence reads: CASSTPGQVYEQYF. The CDR3 bases are TGTGCCAGCAGCACACCTGGACAAGTTTACGAGCAGTACTTC.

Only a few counts were recorded for this clonotype. This chain connects TRBV4-2 to TRBJ1-5; 9 nucleotides line up with TRBD1. CDR3 length: 16 amino acids. The J segment lost 9 bases and the V segment lost 4 bases, leaving 13 bases of the junction unmatched. Per the germline V gene, CDR1 is LGHNA and CDR2 is YNFKEQ. The DNA for the CDR3 is TGTGCCAGCAGCCTAGAGGGACAGGGAGGTGTATGGCCCCAGCATTTT. It is translated as CASSLEGQGGVWPQHF.

This clonotype was seen a handful of times. In DNA form, the CDR3 reads TGTGCCAGCAGCGCCGGGACAGGGGCCCTTCTGGGCCCTGAAGCTTTCTTT. This sequence encodes CASSAGTGALLGPEAFF. This chain joins TRBV9 and TRBJ1-1; 10 nucleotides align to TRBD1. In germline, CDR1 is SGDLS, CDR2 YYNGEE. The trim removed 3 bases at V and 6 bases at J, leaving 14 bases unmatched. The CDR3 length is 17 residues. Full variable domain (remainder filled in from reference TRBV9 and TRBJ1-1): DSGVTQTPKHLITATGQRVTLRCSPRSGDLSVYWYQQSLDQGLQFLIQYYNGEERAKGNILERFSAQQFPDLHSELNLSSLELGDSALYFCASSAGTGALLGPEAFFGQGTRLTVV.

This clonotype turned up a few times. The V call is TRBV6-5, the J call TRBJ1-3, with D possibly TRBD1 on 6 matching bases. Trimming left V 4 bases short and J 0 bases short, with 16 bases between. This CDR3 region has 17 residues. The germline V gene has CDR1 MNHEY and CDR2 SVGAGI. This CDR3 reads CASSSPTAGDSGNTIYF. CDR3 bases: TGTGCCAGCAGTTCTCCGACAGCAGGGGACTCTGGAAACACCATATATTTT.

The chain has TRBV7-3 and TRBJ2-1; TRBD1 or TRBD2 may be the D gene (7 bases each). Germline CDR1 SGHTA, CDR2 FQGTGA. This CDR3 has 14 amino acids. Trimming left V 5 bases short and J 8 bases short, with 16 bases between. CDR3 in DNA: TGTGCCAGCAGCCCAGGGGGGGGCCCTTATGAGCAGTTCTTC. This codes for CASSPGGGPYEQFF.

V gene TRBV6-6 combines with J gene TRBJ1-5; 7 nucleotides line up with TRBD1. This CDR3 comprises 16 residues. From germline, CDR1 is MNHNY and CDR2 SVGAGI (reference sequence). V gave up 5 bases and J gave up 3 bases; unmatched junction bases: 10. The chain's CDR3 is CASSRFSGQDNQPQHF. In DNA form, the CDR3 reads TGTGCCAGCAGTAGATTCTCCGGACAGGACAATCAGCCCCAGCATTTT.

This clonotype has more than one count but fewer than ten. The chain joins TRBV5-1 to TRBJ2-5; 8 positions match TRBD1. The CDR3 runs 14 residues. V lost 4 bases, J lost 7 bases, and 9 bases stayed unmatched. Germline V gene lookup returns CDR1 SGHRS and CDR2 YFSETQ. The CDR3 nucleotides are TGCGCCAGCAGCCAGGGACAGGCTGAAGGGACCCAGTACTTC. It translates to CASSQGQAEGTQYF.

The chain recombines TRBV29-1 with TRBJ2-3; unclear D gene. With 2 bases removed from V and 7 bases from J, the gap between germline ends came to 19 bases. This CDR3 comprises 15 residues. Per the germline V gene, CDR1 is SQVTM and CDR2 is ANQGSEA. The CDR3 loop reads CSVERVLNRLNTQYF. CDR3 sequence (DNA): TGCAGCGTTGAAAGAGTACTGAACCGACTGAATACGCAGTATTTT.

In its sample, this clonotype was seen a few times. The chain recombines TRBV24-1 with TRBJ2-3; weak D call: TRBD1 (6 bases). This CDR3 has 18 residues. V lost 4 bases, J lost 2 bases, and 21 bases lay in between. In germline, CDR1 is KGHDR, CDR2 SFDVKD. The CDR3 region is CATSDNSGHQLFTDTQYF. CDR3 nucleotides: TGTGCCACCAGTGACAATTCGGGACACCAACTCTTCACAGATACGCAGTATTTT.

This clonotype has a count of ten or more. CDR3 amino acids: CASSLGLGAYGYTF. CDR3 bases: TGTGCCAGCAGCTTAGGTCTGGGGGCCTATGGCTACACCTTC. V usage is TRBV11-2 and J usage is TRBJ1-2, with a weak D call TRBD1 (6 bases). The CDR3 is 14 amino acids. Germline loops: CDR1 SGHAT, CDR2 FQNNGV. V was shortened by 1 base and J by 4 bases, with 10 bases between the two germline ends. Using reference TRBV11-2 and TRBJ1-2 for the parts outside the CDR3, the full variable domain is EAGVAQSPRYKIIEKRQSVAFWCNPISGHATLYWYQQILGQGPKLLIQFQNNGVVDDSQLPKDRFSAERLKGVDSTLKIQPAKLEDSAVYLCASSLGLGAYGYTFGSGTRLTVV.

The chain has TRBV4-3 and TRBJ2-5, with D possibly matching TRBD2 (7 bases). The V and J ends lost 4 bases and 4 bases respectively, with 19 bases between them. This CDR3 spans 16 amino acids. The V gene's germline CDR1 is LGHNA and CDR2 YSLEER. The CDR3 DNA is TGCGCCAGCAGCCTAAGGTGGGAGGGGGTTGGAGAGACCCAGTACTTC. Amino acid sequence: CASSLRWEGVGETQYF.

The chain links TRBV20-1 to TRBJ1-6; D perhaps matches TRBD1 (5 bases). With 2 bases removed from V and 8 bases from J, the gap between germline ends came to 7 bases. The germline CDR1 and CDR2 sequences are DFQATT and SNEGSKA (reference sequence). This CDR3 contains 12 residues. This CDR3 is CSARQGDSPLHF. The CDR3 region has the DNA TGCAGTGCTAGACAGGGTGATTCACCCCTCCACTTT.

This clonotype has more than one count but fewer than ten. The chain joins TRBV20-1 to TRBJ2-5, with a tentative D call TRBD1 (6 bases). There are 17 residues in the CDR3. Germline CDR1 reads DFQATT; CDR2 reads SNEGSKA (reference sequence). Trimming stripped 0 bases from V and 7 bases from J, with 24 bases between. The CDR3 here is CSARDPNADRLGGTQYF. CDR3 nucleotide sequence: TGCAGTGCTAGAGACCCCAACGCTGACAGGTTGGGCGGGACCCAGTACTTC.

CDR3 in amino acids: CASSPYSGATNEKLFF. DNA of the CDR3: TGTGCCAGCTCACCATATTCGGGGGCAACTAATGAAAAACTGTTTTTT. The chain links TRBV18 to TRBJ1-4; D may be TRBD1 (5 bases). This CDR3 contains 16 residues. V lost 2 bases to trimming and J lost 0 bases, with 10 bases between them. Per the germline V gene, CDR1 is KGHSH and CDR2 is LQKENI.